This TCR beta chain is from a study of blood T cell repertoires in COVID-19. Overall study context: Both acute and convalescent COVID-19 samples were obtained from the United States, Italy and Spain. The analysed material was cDNA or gDNA that came from T cells, B-cell-depleted T cells, or PBMCs.

V lost 0 bases, J lost 3 bases, and 9 bases lay in between. The CDR3 is made up of 15 amino acids. Looked up from germline, CDR1 is SGDLS and CDR2 is YYNGEE. As originally analysed: Counts of nucleated cells, estimated from reference gene primer amplification, were obtained. Some clones are missing from TCRdb's copy, which holds only in-frame ones; the method was immunoSEQ multiplex PCR. The DNA was the basis for D and trimming; V, J and clone size are from that table. Among around 250,000 clones, 85% to 90% were seen once, and the ten largest hold about 4%. Assignments of participants to cohorts depended upon their own reported clinical history.

The TCR comes from a woman aged 25-40 years with acute COVID-19. The J gene is TRBJ2-2, the V gene TRBV9; maybe TRBD1 (5 bases). Sequenced: PBMCs or T cells enriched from blood (not recorded which). The CDR3 is CASSVGGSDTGELFF. Written as DNA, the CDR3 is TGTGCCAGCAGCGTAGGGGGCTCCGACACCGGGGAGCTGTTTTTT.